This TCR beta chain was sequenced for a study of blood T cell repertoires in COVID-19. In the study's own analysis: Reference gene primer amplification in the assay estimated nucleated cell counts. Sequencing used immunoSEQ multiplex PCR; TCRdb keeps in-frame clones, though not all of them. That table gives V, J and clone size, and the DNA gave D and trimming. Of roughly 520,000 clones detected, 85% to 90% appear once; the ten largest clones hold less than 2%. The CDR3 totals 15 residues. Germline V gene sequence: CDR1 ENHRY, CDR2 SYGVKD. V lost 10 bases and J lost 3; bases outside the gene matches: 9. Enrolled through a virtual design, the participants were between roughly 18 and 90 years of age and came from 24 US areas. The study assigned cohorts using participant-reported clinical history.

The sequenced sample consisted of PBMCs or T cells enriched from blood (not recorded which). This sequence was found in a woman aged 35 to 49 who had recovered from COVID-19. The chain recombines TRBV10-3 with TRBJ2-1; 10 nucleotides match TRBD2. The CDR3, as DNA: TGTGCCAGCCGCCTAGCGGGAGTGGGCTACAATGAGCAGTTCTTC. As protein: CASRLAGVGYNEQFF.